This T cell receptor (beta chain) was identified in a study of beta chain features in type 1 diabetes. Whole-study results and caveats: There was a moderate but significant shortening of TCRB CDR3s in all four CD4+ subsets of Type 1 diabetes patients. PCR could preferentially amplify shorter templates, alike in patients and controls.

Donors underwent one heparinised blood draw, 90 to 150 mL on average. Each of the CD4+ naive, central memory, regulatory and stem cell-like memory populations was sorted via CD45RO/CCR7/CD25/CD127/CD95/CD27. Comment on this clone: The antigen remains undetermined.

The authors reverse transcribed all of the isolated RNA, so sequencing captured expressed TCRB transcripts. The average output of naive, central memory and regulatory T cell samples was a few million reads. Assay: immunoSEQ multiplex PCR; the TCRdb copy retains only in-frame clones and omits some. The sample yields 230,000 or so clones, about a sixth seen once. The CDR3 spans 11 residues. Trimming took 4 bases from V and 10 from J, leaving 11 bases between them. CDR1 is DFQATT, CDR2 SNEGSKA, per germline (reference sequence). The rearrangement uses TRBV20-1 and TRBJ2-1; no reliable D call. Sequenced input: naive CD4+ T cells from blood. The source of this sequence is a man under 40 with type 1 diabetes. The CDR3 sequence: CSAKRVREQFF. The DNA for the CDR3 is TGCAGTGCTAAACGTGTGAGGGAGCAGTTCTTC.